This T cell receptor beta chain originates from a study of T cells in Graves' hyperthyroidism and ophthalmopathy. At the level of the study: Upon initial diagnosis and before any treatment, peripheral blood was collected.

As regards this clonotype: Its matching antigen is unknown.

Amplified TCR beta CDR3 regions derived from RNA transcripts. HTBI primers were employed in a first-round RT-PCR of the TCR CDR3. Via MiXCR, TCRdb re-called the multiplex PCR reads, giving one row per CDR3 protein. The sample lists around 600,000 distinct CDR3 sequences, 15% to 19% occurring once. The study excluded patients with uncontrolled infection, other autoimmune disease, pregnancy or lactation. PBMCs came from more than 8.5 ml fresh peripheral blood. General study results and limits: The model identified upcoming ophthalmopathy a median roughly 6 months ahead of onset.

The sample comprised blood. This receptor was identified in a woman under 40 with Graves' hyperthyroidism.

CDR3 residues: CASSNSGAGGYEQYF. The CDR3 nucleotides read TGTGCCAGCAGTAACTCAGGAGCGGGAGGCTACGAGCAGTACTTC. This chain links TRBV6-1 with TRBJ2-7, with 9 bases lining up with TRBD2. The CDR3 sequence is 15 residues long. V shed 5 bases and J 3 bases; nucleotides not matched to a gene: 8. The germline CDR1 and CDR2 sequences are MNHNS and SASEGT.